The clone carrying this TCR beta chain was seen more than once but under ten times. What it binds is not known. This entry is derived from a study of cytomegalovirus exposure and HLA in healthy donors. Germline lookup yields CDR1 SGHVS and CDR2 FNYEAQ. The CDR3 runs 14 residues. Between the trimmed V and J ends, which lost 2 bases and 1 base, there was a span of 9 bases. Regarding the study as a whole: A later analysis linked some 18,000 TCR beta sequences to HLA alleles at 0.05 false discovery rate. When presence/absence was analysed, sequencing depth was taken to be roughly uniform across donors. CMV serostatus was the only immune exposure information that was available. Versus the roughly 670-donor mean, an Asian-associated ancestry cluster reportedly showed fewer N-insertions in a later analysis.

This PCR relied on a set of 60 Vbeta primers and 13 Jbeta primers. Method: immunoSEQ multiplex PCR; TCRdb's copy keeps in-frame clones and lacks some. This sample has 150,000 to 200,000 clones, with over 75% found just once. The sample comprised PBMCs. V gene TRBV7-6 combines with J gene TRBJ2-7; D might be TRBD1 (5 bases). The TCR originated in a woman between 50 and 59 years old in good health and CMV-seronegative. The CDR3 DNA reads TGTGCCAGCAGCTTACAGGCAGGGTCCTACGAGCAGTACTTC. This encodes CASSLQAGSYEQYF.